This T cell receptor beta chain was retrieved from a study of CD8+ T cells in alopecia areata. Study-wide background: The drug, oral tofacitinib, was given to treated patients at 5 to 10 mg twice daily. Percent of scalp involved defined treated patients' severity scores.

This clone showed up just a few times. Treatment in this sample: oral pan-JAK inhibitor, 5-10 mg twice daily. Sequencing templates came from extracted RNA that was reverse transcribed into cDNA. The data were produced by immunoSEQ multiplex PCR, yet TCRdb's version contains in-frame clones alone and is incomplete. The sample gives 150,000 to 200,000 clones, under 60% of which show up once; approximately 12% is in the top ten. The CDR3 spans 11 residues. The germline V gene encodes CDR1 LNHDA and CDR2 SQIVND (reference sequence). V lost 5 bases to trimming and J lost 4 bases, with 4 bases between them.

This specimen consisted of CD8+ T cells sorted from blood, obtained at week 24, from a patient treated with tofacitinib. This clonotype was obtained from a human donor with alopecia areata. The V and J genes are TRBV19 and TRBJ2-3, with D uncertain. The CDR3, as DNA: TGTGCCAGTAGTCATGCAGATACGCAGTATTTT. It encodes CASSHADTQYF.